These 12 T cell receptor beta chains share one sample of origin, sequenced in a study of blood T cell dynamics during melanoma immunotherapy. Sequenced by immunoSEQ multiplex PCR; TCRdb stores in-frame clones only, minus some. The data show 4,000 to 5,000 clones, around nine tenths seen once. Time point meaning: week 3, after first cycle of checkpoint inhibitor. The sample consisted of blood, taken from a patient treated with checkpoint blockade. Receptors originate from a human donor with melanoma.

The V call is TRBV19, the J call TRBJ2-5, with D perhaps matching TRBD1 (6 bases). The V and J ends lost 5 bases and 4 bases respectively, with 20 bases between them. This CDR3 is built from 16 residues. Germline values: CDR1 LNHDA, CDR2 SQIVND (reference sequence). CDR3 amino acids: CASSVGTTAMRETQYF. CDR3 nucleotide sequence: TGTGCCAGTAGTGTAGGGACAACGGCAATGAGAGAGACCCAGTACTTC.

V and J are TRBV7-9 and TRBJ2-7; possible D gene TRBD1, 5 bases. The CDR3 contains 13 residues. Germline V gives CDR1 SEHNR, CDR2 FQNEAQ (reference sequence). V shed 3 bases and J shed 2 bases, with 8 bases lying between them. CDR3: CASSFQGAYEQYF. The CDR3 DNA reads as TGTGCCAGCAGCTTTCAGGGTGCCTACGAGCAGTACTTC.

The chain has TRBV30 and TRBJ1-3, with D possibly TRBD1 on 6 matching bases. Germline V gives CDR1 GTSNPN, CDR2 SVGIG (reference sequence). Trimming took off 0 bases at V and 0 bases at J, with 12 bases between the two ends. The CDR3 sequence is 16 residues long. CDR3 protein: CAWSVAAGDSGNTIYF. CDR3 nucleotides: TGTGCCTGGAGTGTGGCTGCAGGGGACTCTGGAAACACCATATATTTT.

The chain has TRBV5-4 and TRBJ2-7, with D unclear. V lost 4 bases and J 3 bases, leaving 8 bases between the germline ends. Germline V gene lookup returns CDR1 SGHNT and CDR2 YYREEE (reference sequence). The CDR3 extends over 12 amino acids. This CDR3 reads CASSDRHYEQYF. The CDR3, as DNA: TGTGCCAGCAGCGACCGACACTACGAGCAGTACTTC. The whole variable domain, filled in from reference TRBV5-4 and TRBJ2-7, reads ETGVTQSPTHLIKTRGQQVTLRCSSQSGHNTVSWYQQALGQGPQFIFQYYREEENGRGNFPPRFSGLQFPNYSSELNVNALELDDSALYLCASSDRHYEQYFGPGTRLTVT.

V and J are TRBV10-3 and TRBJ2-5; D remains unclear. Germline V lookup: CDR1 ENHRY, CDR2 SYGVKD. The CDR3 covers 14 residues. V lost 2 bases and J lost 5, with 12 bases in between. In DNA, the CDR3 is TGTGCCATCAGTGAGCCCGCTTTGTGGGAGACCCAGTACTTC. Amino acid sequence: CAISEPALWETQYF.

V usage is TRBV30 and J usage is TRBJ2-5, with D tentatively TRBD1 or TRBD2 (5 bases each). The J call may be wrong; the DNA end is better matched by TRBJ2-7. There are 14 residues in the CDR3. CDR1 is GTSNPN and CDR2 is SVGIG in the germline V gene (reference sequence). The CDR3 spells CAWSRAPGGYEQYF. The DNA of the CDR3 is TGTGCCTGGAGCCGGGCCCCTGGGGGCTACGAGCAGTACTTC.

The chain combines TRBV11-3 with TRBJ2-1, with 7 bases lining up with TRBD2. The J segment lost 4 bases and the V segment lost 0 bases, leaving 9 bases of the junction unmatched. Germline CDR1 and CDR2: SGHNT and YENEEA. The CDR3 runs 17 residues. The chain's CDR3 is CASSLEVWRESYNEQFF. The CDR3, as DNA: TGTGCCAGCAGCTTAGAGGTATGGCGGGAGTCATACAATGAGCAGTTCTTC. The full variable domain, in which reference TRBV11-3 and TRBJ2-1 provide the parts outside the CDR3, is EAGVVQSPRYKIIEKKQPVAFWCNPISGHNTLYWYLQNLGQGPELLIRYENEEAVDDSQLPKDRFSAERLKGVDSTLKIQPAELGDSAVYLCASSLEVWRESYNEQFFGPGTRLTVL.

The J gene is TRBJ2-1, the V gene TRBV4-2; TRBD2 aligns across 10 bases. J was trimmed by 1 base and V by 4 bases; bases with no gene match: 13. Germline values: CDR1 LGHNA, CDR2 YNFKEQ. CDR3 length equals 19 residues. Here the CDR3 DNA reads TGTGCCAGCAGCCCAAGAAGAGCTAGCGGGAGTGAGTCCTACAATGAGCAGTTCTTC. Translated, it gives CASSPRRASGSESYNEQFF.

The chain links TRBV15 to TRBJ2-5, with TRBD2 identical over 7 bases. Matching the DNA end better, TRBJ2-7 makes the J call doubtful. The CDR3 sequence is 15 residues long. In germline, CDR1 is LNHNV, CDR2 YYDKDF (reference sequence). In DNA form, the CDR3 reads TGTGCCACCAGCAGCCAGCGGGACCTCCTTTACGAGCAGTACTTC. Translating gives CATSSQRDLLYEQYF.

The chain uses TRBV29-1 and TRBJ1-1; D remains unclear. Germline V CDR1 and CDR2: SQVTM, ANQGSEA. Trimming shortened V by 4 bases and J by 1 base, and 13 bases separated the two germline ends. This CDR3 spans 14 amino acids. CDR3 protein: CSVVPRQQNTEAFF. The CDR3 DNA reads TGCAGCGTTGTCCCCCGCCAGCAGAACACTGAAGCTTTCTTT. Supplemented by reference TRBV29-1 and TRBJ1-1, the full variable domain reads SAVISQKPSRDICQRGTSLTIQCQVDSQVTMMFWYRQQPGQSLTLIATANQGSEATYESGFVIDKFPISRPNLTFSTLTVSNMSPEDSSIYLCSVVPRQQNTEAFFGQGTRLTVV.

CDR3 bases: TGCGCCAGCAGCTCGCTGACCAATTCACCCCTCCACTTT. It encodes CASSSLTNSPLHF. The V and J genes are TRBV5-1 and TRBJ1-6; D call uncertain. The CDR3 consists of 13 residues. In germline, CDR1 is SGHRS, CDR2 YFSETQ. V lost 3 bases to trimming and J lost 7 bases, with 8 bases between them.

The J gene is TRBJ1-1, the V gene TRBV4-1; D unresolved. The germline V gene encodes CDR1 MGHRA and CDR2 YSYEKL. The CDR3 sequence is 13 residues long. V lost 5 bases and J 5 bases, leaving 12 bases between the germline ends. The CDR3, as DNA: TGCGCCAGCAGCATAGGGTTGGGGACTGAAGCTTTCTTT. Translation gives CASSIGLGTEAFF.